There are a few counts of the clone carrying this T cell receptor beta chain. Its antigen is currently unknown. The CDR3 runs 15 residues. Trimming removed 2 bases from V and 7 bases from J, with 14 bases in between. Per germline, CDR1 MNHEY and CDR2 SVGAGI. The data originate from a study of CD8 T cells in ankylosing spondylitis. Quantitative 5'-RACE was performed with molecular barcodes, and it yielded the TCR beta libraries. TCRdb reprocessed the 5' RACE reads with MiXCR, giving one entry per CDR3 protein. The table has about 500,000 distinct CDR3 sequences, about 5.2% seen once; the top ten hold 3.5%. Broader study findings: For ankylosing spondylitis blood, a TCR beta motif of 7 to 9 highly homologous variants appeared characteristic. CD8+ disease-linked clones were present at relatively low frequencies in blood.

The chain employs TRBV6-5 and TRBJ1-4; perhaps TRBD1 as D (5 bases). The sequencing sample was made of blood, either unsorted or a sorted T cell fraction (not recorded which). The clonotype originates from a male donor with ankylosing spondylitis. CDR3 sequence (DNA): TGTGCCAGCAGTTACCGCACCAGGGTCGGTGAAAAACTGTTTTTT. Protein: CASSYRTRVGEKLFF.